These T cell receptor beta chains were read from a single sample in a study of identical twins. TCRdb ran MiXCR on the 5' RACE reads and lists one entry per CDR3 protein. The repertoire holds about 890,000 distinct CDR3 sequences, with 9% to 15% as singletons. Separately, the same data were catalogued under a study of yellow fever vaccine responses in identical twins.

Sequences were obtained from PBMCs. These receptors all come from a woman aged 18 to 35 in good health. Both conserved end residues are part of each CDR3.

CDR3 length	V gene	J gene	CDR3 protein
13	TRBV5-6	TRBJ1-3	CASSPPGGNTIYF
12	TRBV3-1	TRBJ1-1	CASSYSGTLVFF
18	TRBV12-3/TRBV12-4	TRBJ2-7	CASSSPTRDRGATYEQYF
15	TRBV20-1	TRBJ2-1	CSANGAGPWNNEQFF
15	TRBV4-1	TRBJ1-5	CASSVIDRNNQPQHF
16	TRBV29-1	TRBJ2-3	CSVERVGQGGADTQYF
13	TRBV20-1	TRBJ1-2	CSARDRTLYGYTF
16	TRBV6-1	TRBJ2-1	CASTRTGWGFDNEQFF
15	TRBV5-4	TRBJ1-6	CASSLGLRGVSPLHF
14	TRBV5-1	TRBJ2-3	CASSPGEVINTQYF
14	TRBV5-8	TRBJ1-5	CASSSGVGLEPQHF
17	TRBV7-8	TRBJ2-5	CASSQYRAQRIQETQYF
18	TRBV24-1	TRBJ2-1	CATRDKRTSGGASNEQFF
14	TRBV13	TRBJ2-1	CASSLVNLHNEQFF
15	TRBV11-2	TRBJ2-1	CASSSVRDTYNEQFF
13	TRBV3-1	TRBJ2-7	CASSQVSAYEQYF
18	TRBV9	TRBJ1-2	CASTANDGTGVSRYGYTF
15	TRBV7-2	TRBJ1-2	CASSLGGQGPYGYTF
14	TRBV5-1	TRBJ2-2	CASSPDYNTGELFF
13	TRBV28	TRBJ2-1	CASSKLGYNEQFF
15	TRBV7-3	TRBJ2-7	CASSKTGTVEYEQYF
14	TRBV12-3/TRBV12-4	TRBJ1-5	CASSRSFSNQPQHF